This T cell receptor (beta chain) was obtained from a study of T cell changes during pregnancy in multiple sclerosis. Produced via immunoSEQ multiplex PCR; TCRdb's table is partial and in-frame only. Of 58,000 or so clones in the sample, 75% to 90% are singletons; the top ten hold 1.8%. Looked up from germline, CDR1 is SGHRS and CDR2 is YFSETQ. Trimming took 5 bases from V and 3 from J; bases not matched to a gene: 9. This CDR3 contains 15 residues. The chain couples TRBV5-1 to TRBJ1-1; TRBD1 matches at 8 bases. The source of this sequence is a female donor with multiple sclerosis, enrolled in a pregnancy study. The sequencing here drew on peripheral blood, taken after pregnancy. Written as DNA, the CDR3 is TGCGCCAGCAGTTACACAGGGGGTACGGACACTGAAGCTTTCTTT. This gives the protein CASSYTGGTDTEAFF.